A selection of T cell receptor beta chains follows, all from one sample in a study of blood T cells in healthy people across ages. TCRdb called the 5' RACE reads again in MiXCR, with one record for every CDR3 protein. The table has hundreds of thousands of distinct CDR3 sequences, approximately 24% seen once. These data also featured in a second study, about T cells of mothers and their children.

The sequenced material came from blood. The receptors stem from a boy between 10 and 17 years old in good health. Both conserved end residues are part of each CDR3. The D gene is left open where the match is weak. Clone size is not always given. Where it is, it says once, few, many or a class for expanded clones.

j_gene	abundance	d_gene	v_gene	CDR3aa	CDR3nt
TRBJ2-3	few	TRBD1	TRBV6-5	CASSPGTEVDTQYF	TGTGCCAGCAGTCCCGGGACAGAAGTGGATACGCAGTATTTT
TRBJ2-3	NA	NA	TRBV7-2	CASSLFGLGRSDTQYF	TGTGCCAGCAGCCTCTTCGGACTCGGCCGATCAGATACGCAGTATTTT
TRBJ2-7	NA	NA	TRBV6-1	CASSDLTGSDYEQYF	TGTGCCAGCAGTGATCTAACAGGGTCCGATTACGAGCAGTACTTC
TRBJ2-7	few	NA	TRBV28	CASSFAGIYEQYF	TGTGCCAGCAGTTTCGCAGGTATATACGAGCAGTACTTC
TRBJ1-4	few	NA	TRBV4-1	CASSLQGEEKLFF	TGCGCCAGCAGCCTACAGGGAGAGGAAAAACTGTTTTTT
TRBJ2-5	few	TRBD2	TRBV12-3/TRBV12-4	CASSRLAGGPSEETQYF	TGTGCCAGCAGTAGACTAGCGGGGGGCCCGAGCGAAGAGACCCAGTACTTC
TRBJ1-5	NA	NA	TRBV12-3/TRBV12-4	CASRKTAPGNQPQHF	TGTGCCAGCAGGAAGACAGCCCCGGGCAATCAGCCCCAGCATTTT
TRBJ1-1	NA	NA	TRBV12-3/TRBV12-4	CASSRLMNTEAFF	TGTGCCAGCAGTCGACTCATGAACACTGAAGCTTTCTTT
TRBJ2-5	few	TRBD2	TRBV7-3	CASSLSGSGGAETQYF	TGTGCCAGCAGCTTAAGCGGTAGCGGGGGGGCAGAGACCCAGTACTTC
TRBJ2-1	NA	NA	TRBV12-3/TRBV12-4	CASSPRVAYNEQFF	TGTGCCAGCAGTCCCAGGGTGGCCTACAATGAGCAGTTCTTC
TRBJ2-5	NA	NA	TRBV27	CASSLFGAQETQYF	TGTGCCAGCAGTTTATTCGGGGCACAAGAGACCCAGTACTTC
TRBJ2-2	few	NA	TRBV29-1	CSVEVQTRNTGELFF	TGCAGCGTTGAGGTGCAGACTAGGAACACCGGGGAGCTGTTTTTT
TRBJ2-1	NA	NA	TRBV6-1	CASSGGDAESYNEQFF	TGTGCCAGCAGTGGGGGGGACGCGGAGTCCTACAATGAGCAGTTCTTC
TRBJ2-1	NA	NA	TRBV12-3/TRBV12-4	CASTSSSNNEQFF	TGTGCCAGCACCAGTTCGAGTAACAATGAGCAGTTCTTC
TRBJ2-2	NA	TRBD1	TRBV9	CASSVDRAGTGELFF	TGTGCCAGCAGCGTGGACAGGGCCGGCACCGGGGAGCTGTTTTTT
TRBJ2-1	NA	NA	TRBV29-1	CSVDRDIYNEQFF	TGCAGCGTTGATAGGGACATCTACAATGAGCAGTTCTTC
TRBJ2-7	NA	NA	TRBV5-1	CASSFTRGNSYEQYF	TGCGCCAGCAGCTTCACCAGGGGCAACTCCTACGAGCAGTACTTC
TRBJ2-7	NA	NA	TRBV27	CASSPLLTGYEQYF	TGTGCCAGCAGTCCTCTCCTGACAGGTTACGAGCAGTACTTC
TRBJ2-3	few	TRBD1	TRBV5-1	CASSQAQGDTDTQYF	TGCGCCAGCAGCCAGGCACAGGGGGACACAGATACGCAGTATTTT
TRBJ1-1	few	NA	TRBV12-3/TRBV12-4	CASSSFLGSTYEAFF	TGTGCCAGCAGCTCATTTCTCGGTTCTACCTATGAAGCTTTCTTT
TRBJ2-3	few	NA	TRBV20-1	CSAPEPPYTDTQYF	TGCAGTGCTCCGGAGCCACCCTATACGGATACGCAGTATTTT
TRBJ1-5	NA	NA	TRBV19	CASSISSSNQPQHF	TGTGCCAGTAGTATCTCATCTAGCAATCAGCCCCAGCATTTT
TRBJ2-1	few	TRBD2	TRBV29-1	CSAGRQGGYNEQFF	TGCAGCGCTGGAAGGCAGGGAGGGTACAATGAGCAGTTCTTC
TRBJ2-1	NA	TRBD2	TRBV5-1	CASIGSGGDDEQFF	TGCGCCAGCATCGGCAGCGGGGGGGATGATGAGCAGTTCTTC
TRBJ2-7	few	TRBD2	TRBV28	CARAPSSGGRYEQYF	TGTGCCAGGGCACCCTCTAGCGGGGGTCGCTACGAGCAGTACTTC
TRBJ2-3	NA	NA	TRBV10-3	CAIREGSTSYADTQYF	TGTGCCATCAGAGAAGGGTCAACGTCTTATGCAGATACGCAGTATTTT
TRBJ2-1	NA	NA	TRBV3-1	CASSLQGGEQFF	TGTGCCAGCAGCCTCCAGGGGGGCGAGCAGTTCTTC
TRBJ1-4	NA	NA	TRBV3-1	CASSAGVDEKLFF	TGTGCCAGCAGCGCGGGGGTTGATGAAAAACTGTTTTTT
TRBJ1-2	NA	NA	TRBV29-1	CSVGVEQGRSGYTF	TGCAGCGTGGGGGTTGAACAGGGCCGAAGTGGCTACACCTTC
TRBJ2-1	few	NA	TRBV15	CATSRDRQARDEQFF	TGTGCCACCAGCAGAGATAGGCAGGCTAGGGATGAGCAGTTCTTC
TRBJ1-3	NA	NA	TRBV7-9	CASHRSAGNTIYF	TGTGCCAGCCATAGATCTGCTGGAAACACCATATATTTT
TRBJ2-3	NA	TRBD1	TRBV9	CASSERTGGPTDTQYF	TGTGCCAGCAGCGAAAGGACAGGGGGCCCCACAGATACGCAGTATTTT
TRBJ2-7	NA	NA	TRBV18	CASSLREGTGYEQYF	TGTGCCAGCTCACTTAGGGAGGGGACAGGCTACGAGCAGTACTTC
TRBJ2-1	NA	TRBD2	TRBV5-1	CASSPQGGRGAVNEQFF	TGCGCCAGCAGCCCCCAAGGTGGGCGGGGGGCCGTCAATGAGCAGTTCTTC
TRBJ2-1	many	TRBD1	TRBV6-5	CASSRQGDEQFF	TGTGCCAGCAGTCGACAGGGGGATGAGCAGTTCTTC
TRBJ1-5	few	NA	TRBV5-5	CASQGPSNQPQHF	TGTGCCAGTCAGGGTCCCAGCAATCAGCCCCAGCATTTT
TRBJ2-4	few	NA	TRBV28	CASSLFASAGNIQYF	TGTGCCAGCAGTTTATTTGCTAGCGCGGGAAACATTCAGTACTTC
TRBJ2-3	NA	NA	TRBV3-1	CASSQVAARTDTQYF	TGTGCCAGCAGCCAAGTCGCGGCCCGCACAGATACGCAGTATTTT
TRBJ2-7	few	TRBD1	TRBV7-9	CASSLLGGQGAYEQYF	TGTGCCAGCAGCTTATTGGGGGGACAGGGCGCCTACGAGCAGTACTTC
TRBJ2-1	NA	TRBD1	TRBV27	CASSLSRTGSYNEQFF	TGTGCCAGCAGTTTATCGAGGACAGGGAGTTACAATGAGCAGTTCTTC
TRBJ2-5	few	NA	TRBV4-1	CASSQVGDGGETQYF	TGCGCCAGCAGCCAAGTGGGGGACGGCGGCGAGACCCAGTACTTC
TRBJ2-2	few	TRBD2	TRBV5-1	CASNPLAGGVGGELFF	TGCGCCAGCAATCCCCTGGCGGGGGGCGTCGGCGGGGAGCTGTTTTTT
TRBJ2-5	NA	TRBD2	TRBV3-1	CASSQSLAGGETQYF	TGTGCCAGCAGCCAAAGCCTAGCGGGGGGGGAGACCCAGTACTTC
TRBJ2-6	NA	NA	TRBV9	CASSVRQGIPSGSNVLTF	TGTGCCAGCAGCGTACGCCAAGGGATCCCCTCTGGGTCCAACGTCCTGACTTTC
TRBJ2-5	NA	TRBD1	TRBV5-1	CASSLATGEETQYF	TGCGCCAGCAGCTTGGCAACAGGGGAAGAGACCCAGTACTTC
TRBJ2-4	NA	NA	TRBV10-2	CASSDPGAEDIQYF	TGCGCCAGCAGTGACCCAGGGGCGGAAGACATTCAGTACTTC
TRBJ1-6	few	NA	TRBV12-3/TRBV12-4	CASSSHISNSPLHF	TGTGCCAGCAGTTCCCACATCAGCAATTCACCCCTCCACTTT
TRBJ1-5	NA	NA	TRBV6-6	CASSYEINQPQHF	TGTGCCAGCAGTTACGAGATTAATCAGCCCCAGCATTTT